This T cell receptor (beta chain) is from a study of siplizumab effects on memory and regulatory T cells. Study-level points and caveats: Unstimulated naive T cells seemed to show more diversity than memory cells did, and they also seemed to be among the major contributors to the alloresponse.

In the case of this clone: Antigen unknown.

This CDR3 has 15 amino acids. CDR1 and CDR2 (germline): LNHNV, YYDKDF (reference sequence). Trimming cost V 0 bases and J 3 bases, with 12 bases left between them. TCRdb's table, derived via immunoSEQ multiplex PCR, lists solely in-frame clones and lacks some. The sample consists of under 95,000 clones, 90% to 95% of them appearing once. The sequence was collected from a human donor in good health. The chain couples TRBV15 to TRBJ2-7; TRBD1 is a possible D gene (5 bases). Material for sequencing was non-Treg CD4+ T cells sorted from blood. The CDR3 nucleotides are TGTGCCACCAGCAGAGACAGGGCAGGATTCTACGAGCAGTACTTC. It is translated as CATSRDRAGFYEQYF. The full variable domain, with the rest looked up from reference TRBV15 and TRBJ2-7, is DAMVIQNPRYQVTQFGKPVTLSCSQTLNHNVMYWYQQKSSQAPKLLFHYYDKDFNNEADTPDNFQSRRPNTSFCFLDIRSPGLGDTAMYLCATSRDRAGFYEQYFGPGTRLTVT.